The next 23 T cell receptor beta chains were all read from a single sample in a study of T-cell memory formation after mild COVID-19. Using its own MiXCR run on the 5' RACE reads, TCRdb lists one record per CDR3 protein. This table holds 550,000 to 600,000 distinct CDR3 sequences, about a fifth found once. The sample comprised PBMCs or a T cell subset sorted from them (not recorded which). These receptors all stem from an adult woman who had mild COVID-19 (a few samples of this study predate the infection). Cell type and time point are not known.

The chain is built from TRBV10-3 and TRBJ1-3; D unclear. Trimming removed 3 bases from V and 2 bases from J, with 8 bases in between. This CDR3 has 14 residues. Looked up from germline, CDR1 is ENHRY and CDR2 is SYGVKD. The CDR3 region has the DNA TGTGCCATCAGTGACGACTTGGCTGGAAACACCATATATTTT. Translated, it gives CAISDDLAGNTIYF.

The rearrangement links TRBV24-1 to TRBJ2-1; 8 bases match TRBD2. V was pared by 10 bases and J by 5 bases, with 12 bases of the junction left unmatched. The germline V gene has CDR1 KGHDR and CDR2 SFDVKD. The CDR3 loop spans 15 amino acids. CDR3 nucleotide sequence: TGTGCCACTTCGTCGGCCGGGAGGGCCAACAATGAGCAGTTCTTC. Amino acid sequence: CATSSAGRANNEQFF.

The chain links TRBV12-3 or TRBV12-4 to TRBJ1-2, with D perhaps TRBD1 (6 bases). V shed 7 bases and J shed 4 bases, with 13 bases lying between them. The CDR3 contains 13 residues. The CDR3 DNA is TGTGCCAGCACCATAGGACAGATCTATGGCTACACCTTC. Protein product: CASTIGQIYGYTF.

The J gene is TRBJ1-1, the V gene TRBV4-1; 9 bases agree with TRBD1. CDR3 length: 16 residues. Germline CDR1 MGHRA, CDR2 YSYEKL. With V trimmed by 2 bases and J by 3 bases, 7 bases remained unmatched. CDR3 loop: CASSQLAGQGHTEAFF. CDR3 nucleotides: TGCGCCAGCAGCCAACTCGCCGGACAGGGGCACACTGAAGCTTTCTTT.

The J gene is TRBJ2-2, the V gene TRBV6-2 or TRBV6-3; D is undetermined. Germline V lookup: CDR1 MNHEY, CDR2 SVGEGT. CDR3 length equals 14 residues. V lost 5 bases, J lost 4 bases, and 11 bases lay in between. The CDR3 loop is CASSPGVGTGELFF. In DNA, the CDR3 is TGTGCCAGCAGTCCCGGAGTGGGCACCGGGGAGCTGTTTTTT.

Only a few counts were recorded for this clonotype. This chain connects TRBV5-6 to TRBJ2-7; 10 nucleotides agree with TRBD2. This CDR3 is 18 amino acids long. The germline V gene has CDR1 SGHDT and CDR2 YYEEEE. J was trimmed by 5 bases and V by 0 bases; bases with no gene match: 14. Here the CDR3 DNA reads TGTGCCAGCAGCTTGGGCTTAGCGGGAGGCCTAACGGAACACGAGCAGTACTTC. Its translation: CASSLGLAGGLTEHEQYF. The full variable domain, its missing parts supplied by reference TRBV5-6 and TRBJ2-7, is DAGVTQSPTHLIKTRGQQVTLRCSPKSGHDTVSWYQQALGQGPQFIFQYYEEEERQRGNFPDRFSGHQFPNYSSELNVNALLLGDSALYLCASSLGLAGGLTEHEQYFGPGTRLTVT.

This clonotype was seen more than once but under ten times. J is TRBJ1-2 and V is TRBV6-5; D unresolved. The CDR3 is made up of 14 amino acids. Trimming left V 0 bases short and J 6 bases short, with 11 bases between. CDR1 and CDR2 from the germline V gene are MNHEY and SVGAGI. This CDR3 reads CASSYSGSWDGYTF. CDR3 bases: TGTGCCAGCAGTTACTCCGGCTCCTGGGATGGCTACACCTTC.

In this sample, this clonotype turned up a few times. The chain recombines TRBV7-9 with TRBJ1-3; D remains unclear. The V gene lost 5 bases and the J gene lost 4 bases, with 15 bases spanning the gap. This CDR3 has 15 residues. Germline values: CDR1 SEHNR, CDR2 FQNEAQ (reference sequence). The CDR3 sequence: CASSNTALGGNTIYF. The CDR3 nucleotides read TGTGCCAGCAGCAACACGGCCCTGGGAGGAAACACCATATATTTT.

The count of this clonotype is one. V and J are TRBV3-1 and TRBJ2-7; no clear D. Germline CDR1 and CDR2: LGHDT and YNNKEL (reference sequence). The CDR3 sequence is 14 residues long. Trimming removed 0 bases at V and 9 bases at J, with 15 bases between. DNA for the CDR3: TGTGCCAGCAGCCAAGACCTGGGAAGGGCCGGGCAGTACTTC. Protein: CASSQDLGRAGQYF.

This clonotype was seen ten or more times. CDR3 nucleotide sequence: TGCAGTGCCCGAACCGGACCATACGAGCAGTACTTC. As protein: CSARTGPYEQYF. The chain joins TRBV20-1 to TRBJ2-7; D gene ambiguous. V was cut by 6 bases and J by 4 bases, with 13 bases left in between. The germline gives CDR1 DFQATT, CDR2 SNEGSKA (reference sequence). There are 12 residues in the CDR3.

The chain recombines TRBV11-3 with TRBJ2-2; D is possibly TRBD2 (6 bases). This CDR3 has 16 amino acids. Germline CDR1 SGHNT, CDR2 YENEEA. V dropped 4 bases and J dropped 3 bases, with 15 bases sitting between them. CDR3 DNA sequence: TGTGCCAGCAGCTCCGTCGGCGGGACTTACACCGGGGAGCTGTTTTTT. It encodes CASSSVGGTYTGELFF.

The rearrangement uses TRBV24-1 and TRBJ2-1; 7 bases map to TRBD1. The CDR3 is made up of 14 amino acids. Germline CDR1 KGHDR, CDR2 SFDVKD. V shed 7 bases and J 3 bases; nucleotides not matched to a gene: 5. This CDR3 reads CATSPDRNYNEQFF. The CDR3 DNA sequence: TGTGCCACCAGCCCGGACAGGAACTACAATGAGCAGTTCTTC.

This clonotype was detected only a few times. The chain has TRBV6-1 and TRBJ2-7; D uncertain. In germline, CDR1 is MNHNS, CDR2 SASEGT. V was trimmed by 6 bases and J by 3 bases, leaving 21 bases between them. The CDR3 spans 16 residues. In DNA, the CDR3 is TGTGCCAGCAGGGAACAAACAGAGATACTCAACTACGAGCAGTACTTC. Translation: CASREQTEILNYEQYF.

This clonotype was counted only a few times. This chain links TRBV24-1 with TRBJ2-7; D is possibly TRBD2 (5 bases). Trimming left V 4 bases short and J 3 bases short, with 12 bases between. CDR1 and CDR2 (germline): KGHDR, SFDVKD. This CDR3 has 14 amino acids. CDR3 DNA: TGTGCCACCAGTGAGTCGGAGGCCTACTACGAGCAGTACTTC. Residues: CATSESEAYYEQYF.

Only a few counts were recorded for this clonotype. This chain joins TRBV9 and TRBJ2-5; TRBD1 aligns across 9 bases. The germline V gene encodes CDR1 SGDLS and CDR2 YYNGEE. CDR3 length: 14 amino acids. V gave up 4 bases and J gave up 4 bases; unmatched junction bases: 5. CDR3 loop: CASSKGQGPETQYF. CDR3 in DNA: TGTGCCAGCAGCAAGGGACAGGGACCAGAGACCCAGTACTTC.

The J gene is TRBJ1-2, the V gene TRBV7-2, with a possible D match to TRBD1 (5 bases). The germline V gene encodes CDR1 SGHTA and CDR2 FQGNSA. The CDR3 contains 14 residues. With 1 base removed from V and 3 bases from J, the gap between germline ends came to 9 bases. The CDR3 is CASSLGWGDYGYTF. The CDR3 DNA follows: TGTGCCAGCAGCTTAGGTTGGGGCGACTATGGCTACACCTTC.

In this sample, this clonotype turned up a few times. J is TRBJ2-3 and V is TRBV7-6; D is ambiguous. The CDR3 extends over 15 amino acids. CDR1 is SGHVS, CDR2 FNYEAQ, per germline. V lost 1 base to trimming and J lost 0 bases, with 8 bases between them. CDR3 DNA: TGTGCCAGCAGCTTAGGGACCCAGAGCACAGATACGCAGTATTTT. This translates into CASSLGTQSTDTQYF. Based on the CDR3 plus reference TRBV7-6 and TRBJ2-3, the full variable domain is GAGVSQSPRYKVTKRGQDVALRCDPISGHVSLYWYRQALGQGPEFLTYFNYEAQQDKSGLPNDRFSAERPEGSISTLTIQRTEQRDSAMYRCASSLGTQSTDTQYFGPGTRLTVL.

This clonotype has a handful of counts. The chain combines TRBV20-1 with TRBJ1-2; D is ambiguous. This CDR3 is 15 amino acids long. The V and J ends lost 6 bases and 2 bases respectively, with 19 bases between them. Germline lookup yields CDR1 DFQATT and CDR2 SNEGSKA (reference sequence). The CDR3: CSAPDYGEQNYGYTF. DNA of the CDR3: TGCAGTGCCCCAGACTATGGGGAGCAAAACTATGGCTACACCTTC.

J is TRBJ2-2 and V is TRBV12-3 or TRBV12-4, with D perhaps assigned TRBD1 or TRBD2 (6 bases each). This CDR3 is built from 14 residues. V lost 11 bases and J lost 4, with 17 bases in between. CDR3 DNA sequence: TGTGCCTGGGGGGCGACAGGTTTCACCGGGGAGCTGTTTTTT. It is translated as CAWGATGFTGELFF.

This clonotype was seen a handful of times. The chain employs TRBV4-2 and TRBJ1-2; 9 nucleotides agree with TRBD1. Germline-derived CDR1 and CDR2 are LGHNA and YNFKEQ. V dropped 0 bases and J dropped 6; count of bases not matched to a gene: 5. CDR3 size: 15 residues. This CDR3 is CASSQEYRGHDGYTF. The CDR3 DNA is TGTGCCAGCAGCCAAGAATACAGGGGGCACGATGGCTACACCTTC.

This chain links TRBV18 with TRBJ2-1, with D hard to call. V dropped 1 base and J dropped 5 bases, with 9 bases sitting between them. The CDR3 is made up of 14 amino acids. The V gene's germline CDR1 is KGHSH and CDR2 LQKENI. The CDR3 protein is CASSPLPVDNEQFF. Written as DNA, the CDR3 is TGTGCCAGCTCACCACTCCCAGTAGACAATGAGCAGTTCTTC.

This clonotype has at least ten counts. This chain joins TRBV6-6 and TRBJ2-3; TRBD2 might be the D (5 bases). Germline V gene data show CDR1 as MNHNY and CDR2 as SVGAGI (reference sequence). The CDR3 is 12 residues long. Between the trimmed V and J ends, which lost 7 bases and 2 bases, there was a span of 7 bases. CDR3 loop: CASTGDTDTQYF. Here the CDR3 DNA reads TGTGCCAGCACCGGGGACACAGATACGCAGTATTTT.

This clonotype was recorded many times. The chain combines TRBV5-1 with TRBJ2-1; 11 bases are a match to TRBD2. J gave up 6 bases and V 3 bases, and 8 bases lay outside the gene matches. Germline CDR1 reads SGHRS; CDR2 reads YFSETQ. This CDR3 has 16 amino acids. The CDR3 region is CASSWGLAEFLNEQFF. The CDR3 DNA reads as TGCGCCAGCAGCTGGGGACTAGCGGAGTTCCTCAATGAGCAGTTCTTC.